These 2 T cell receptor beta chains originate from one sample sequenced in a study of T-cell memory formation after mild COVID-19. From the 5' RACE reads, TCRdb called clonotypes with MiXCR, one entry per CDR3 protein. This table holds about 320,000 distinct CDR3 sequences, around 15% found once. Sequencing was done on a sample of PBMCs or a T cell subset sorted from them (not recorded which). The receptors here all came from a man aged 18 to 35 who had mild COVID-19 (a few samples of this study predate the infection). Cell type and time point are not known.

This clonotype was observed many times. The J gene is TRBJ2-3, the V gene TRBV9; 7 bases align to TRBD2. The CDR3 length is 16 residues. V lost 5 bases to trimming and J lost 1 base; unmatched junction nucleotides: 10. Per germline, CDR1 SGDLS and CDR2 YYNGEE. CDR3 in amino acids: CASSLRGAGGTDTQYF. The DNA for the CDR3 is TGTGCCAGCAGTCTTCGGGGCGCGGGGGGCACAGATACGCAGTATTTT.

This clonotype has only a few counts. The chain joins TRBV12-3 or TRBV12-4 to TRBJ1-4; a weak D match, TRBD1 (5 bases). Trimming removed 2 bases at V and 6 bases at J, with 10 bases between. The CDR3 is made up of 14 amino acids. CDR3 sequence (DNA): TGTGCCAGCAGTTTAAGACTAGGGGATGAAAAACTGTTTTTT. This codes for CASSLRLGDEKLFF.